The T cell receptor (beta chain) described here comes from a study of low-dose radiotherapy and immunotherapy resistance in tumors. In the study overall: The fractionation for Cohort 1 was 0.5 Gy per fraction every 2 weeks, totaling 6.5 Gy. Patients were treated with intravenous nivolumab at 240 mg every two weeks and were also dosed with ipilimumab at 1 mg/kg every six weeks.

Looked up from germline, CDR1 is ENHRY and CDR2 is SYGVKD. V lost 7 bases to trimming and J lost 0 bases; unmatched junction nucleotides: 8. There are 16 residues in the CDR3. Regarding time point: before trial treatment. This clonotype was found many times. Gene-specific TRAV and TRBV primers were used for first-strand cDNA, covering alpha and beta chains. It was with a constant-region primer and a V-primer adapter that TCRs were amplified over around 18 PCR cycles. TCRdb redid the calling of the reads with MiXCR, one entry per CDR3 protein. Of some 71,000 distinct CDR3 sequences in the sample, around 32% were seen once.

The specimen was PBMCs, collected before treatment. The TCR was taken from a female donor with ovarian cancer. The V and J genes are TRBV10-3 and TRBJ2-2; 7 nucleotides line up with TRBD1. In nucleotides, the CDR3 is TGTGCCATCACCCAGAGGACAGGATCGAACACCGGGGAGCTGTTTTTT. This encodes CAITQRTGSNTGELFF.